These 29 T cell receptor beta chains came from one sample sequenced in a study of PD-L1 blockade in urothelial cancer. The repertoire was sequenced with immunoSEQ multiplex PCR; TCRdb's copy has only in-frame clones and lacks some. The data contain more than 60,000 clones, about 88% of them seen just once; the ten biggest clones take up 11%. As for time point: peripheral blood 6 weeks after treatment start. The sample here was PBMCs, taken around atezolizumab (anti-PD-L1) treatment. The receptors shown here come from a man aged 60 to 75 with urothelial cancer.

The CDR3 nucleotides read TGTGCCATCAGTGACGCCAGGGGCTATAGCAATCAGCCCCAGCATTTT. Residues: CAISDARGYSNQPQHF. V is TRBV10-3 and J is TRBJ1-5; a weak D match, TRBD1 (6 bases). CDR1 is ENHRY and CDR2 is SYGVKD in the germline V gene. This CDR3 is built from 16 residues. V gave up 3 bases and J gave up 0 bases, with 12 bases separating them.

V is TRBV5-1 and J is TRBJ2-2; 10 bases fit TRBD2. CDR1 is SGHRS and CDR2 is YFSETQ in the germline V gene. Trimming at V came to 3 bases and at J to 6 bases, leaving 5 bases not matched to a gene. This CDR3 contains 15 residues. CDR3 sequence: CASSSVAGGSGELFF. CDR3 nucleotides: TGCGCCAGCAGCTCTGTAGCGGGAGGCTCCGGGGAGCTGTTTTTT.

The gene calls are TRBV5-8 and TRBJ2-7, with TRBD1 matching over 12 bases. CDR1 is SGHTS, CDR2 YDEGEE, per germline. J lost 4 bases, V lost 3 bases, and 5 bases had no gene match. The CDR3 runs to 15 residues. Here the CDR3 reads CASSSGTGGHYEQYF. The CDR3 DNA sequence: TGTGCCAGCAGCTCCGGGACAGGGGGCCATTACGAGCAGTACTTC.

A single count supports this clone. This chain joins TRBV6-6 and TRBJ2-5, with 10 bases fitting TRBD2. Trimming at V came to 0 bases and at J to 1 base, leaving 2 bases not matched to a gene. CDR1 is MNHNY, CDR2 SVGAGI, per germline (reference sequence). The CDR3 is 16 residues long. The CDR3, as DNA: TGTGCCAGCAGTTACTCAAGGACTAGCGGCCAAGAGACCCAGTACTTC. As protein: CASSYSRTSGQETQYF.

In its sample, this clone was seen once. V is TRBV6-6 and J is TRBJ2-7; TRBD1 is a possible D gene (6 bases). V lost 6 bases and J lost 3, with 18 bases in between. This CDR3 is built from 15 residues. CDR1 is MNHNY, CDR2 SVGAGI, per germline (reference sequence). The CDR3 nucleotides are TGTGCCAGCAGGGGGAACCGGGACATAGACTACGAGCAGTACTTC. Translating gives CASRGNRDIDYEQYF.

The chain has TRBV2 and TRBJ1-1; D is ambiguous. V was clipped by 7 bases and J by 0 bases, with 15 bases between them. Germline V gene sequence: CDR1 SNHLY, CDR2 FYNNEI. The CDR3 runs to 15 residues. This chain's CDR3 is CASTLDSGVNTEAFF. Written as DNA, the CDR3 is TGTGCCAGCACCCTAGACTCCGGGGTGAACACTGAAGCTTTCTTT.

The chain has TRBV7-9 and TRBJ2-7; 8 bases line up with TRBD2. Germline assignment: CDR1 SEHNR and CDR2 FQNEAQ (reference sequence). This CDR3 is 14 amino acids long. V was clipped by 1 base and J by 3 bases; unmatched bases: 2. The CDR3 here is CASSLGLAHYEQYF. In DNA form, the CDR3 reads TGTGCCAGCAGCTTAGGACTAGCGCACTACGAGCAGTACTTC.

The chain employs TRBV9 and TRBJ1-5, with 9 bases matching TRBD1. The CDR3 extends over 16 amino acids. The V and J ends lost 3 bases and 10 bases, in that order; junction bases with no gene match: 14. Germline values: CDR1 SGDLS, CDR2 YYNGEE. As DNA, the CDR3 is TGTGCCAGCAGCGGAAAGACACAGGGGGCTATACACCCCCAGCATTTT. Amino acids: CASSGKTQGAIHPQHF.

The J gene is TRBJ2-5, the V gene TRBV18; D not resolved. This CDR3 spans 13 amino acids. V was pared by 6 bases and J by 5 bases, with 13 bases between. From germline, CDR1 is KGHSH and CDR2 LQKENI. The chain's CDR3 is CASSNLGEETQYF. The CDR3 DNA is TGTGCCAGCTCGAATCTAGGAGAGGAGACCCAGTACTTC.

CDR3 loop: CASSFPGLDYGYTF. Here the CDR3 DNA reads TGCGCCAGCAGCTTCCCAGGGTTAGACTATGGCTACACCTTC. The gene calls are TRBV5-1 and TRBJ1-2, with TRBD1 as a possible D gene (5 bases). V lost 2 bases and J lost 3, with 11 bases in between. The germline gives CDR1 SGHRS, CDR2 YFSETQ. This CDR3 is 14 amino acids long.

CDR3 sequence: CASSHTLRLVSGGEQFF. In DNA form, the CDR3 reads TGTGCCAGCAGCCACACCCTAAGACTAGTATCGGGGGGTGAGCAGTTCTTC. V gene TRBV11-2 combines with J gene TRBJ2-1; 7 bases agree with TRBD2. The CDR3 totals 17 residues. Germline CDR1 and CDR2: SGHAT and FQNNGV. V shed 5 bases and J 9 bases; nucleotides not matched to a gene: 19.

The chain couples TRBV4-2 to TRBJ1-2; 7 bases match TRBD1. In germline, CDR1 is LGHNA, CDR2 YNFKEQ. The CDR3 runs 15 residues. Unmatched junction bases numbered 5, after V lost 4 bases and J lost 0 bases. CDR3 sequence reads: CASSRAGTANYGYTF. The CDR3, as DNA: TGTGCCAGCAGCCGAGCCGGGACAGCTAACTATGGCTACACCTTC.

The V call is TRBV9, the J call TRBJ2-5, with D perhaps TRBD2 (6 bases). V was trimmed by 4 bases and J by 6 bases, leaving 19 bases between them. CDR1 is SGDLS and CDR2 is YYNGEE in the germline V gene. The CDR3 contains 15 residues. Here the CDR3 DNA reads TGTGCCAGCAGCAAGGGACTCCCAGGATTCCAGACCCAGTACTTC. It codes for CASSKGLPGFQTQYF.

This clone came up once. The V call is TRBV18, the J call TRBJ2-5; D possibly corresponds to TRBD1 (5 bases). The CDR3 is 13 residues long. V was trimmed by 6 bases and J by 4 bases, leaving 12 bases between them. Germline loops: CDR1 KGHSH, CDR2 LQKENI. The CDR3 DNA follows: TGTGCCAGCTCGGCGGACAATGGAGAGACCCAGTACTTC. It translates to CASSADNGETQYF.

DNA for the CDR3: TGTGCCAGCAGTGAGGAGGGGGCGCGAGGCTACACCTTC. Translating gives CASSEEGARGYTF. The chain links TRBV2 to TRBJ1-2; 7 bases are a match to TRBD1. V shed 3 bases and J 8 bases; nucleotides not matched to a gene: 6. Germline V lookup: CDR1 SNHLY, CDR2 FYNNEI. CDR3 length: 13 residues.

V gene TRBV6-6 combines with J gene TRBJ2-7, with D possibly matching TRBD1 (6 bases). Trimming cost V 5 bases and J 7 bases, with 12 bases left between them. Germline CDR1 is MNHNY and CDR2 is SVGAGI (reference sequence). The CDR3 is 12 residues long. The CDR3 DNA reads TGTGCCAGCAGTCCTACAGGGCGTGAGCAGTACTTC. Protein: CASSPTGREQYF.

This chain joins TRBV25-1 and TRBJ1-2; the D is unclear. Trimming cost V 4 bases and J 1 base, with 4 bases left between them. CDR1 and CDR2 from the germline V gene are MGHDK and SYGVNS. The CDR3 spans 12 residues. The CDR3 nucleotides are TGTGCCAGCAGTGTCCTTAACTATGGCTACACCTTC. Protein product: CASSVLNYGYTF.

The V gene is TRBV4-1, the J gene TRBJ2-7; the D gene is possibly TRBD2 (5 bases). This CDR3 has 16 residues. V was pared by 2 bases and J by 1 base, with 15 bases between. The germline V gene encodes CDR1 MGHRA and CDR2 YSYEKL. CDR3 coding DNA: TGCGCCAGCAGCCAACGGGAAGCCTCTCTTTCCTACGAGCAGTACTTC. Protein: CASSQREASLSYEQYF.

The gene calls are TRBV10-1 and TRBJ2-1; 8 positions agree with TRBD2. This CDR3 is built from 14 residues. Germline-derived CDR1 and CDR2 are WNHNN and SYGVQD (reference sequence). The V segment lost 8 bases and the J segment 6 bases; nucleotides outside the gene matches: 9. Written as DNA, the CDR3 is TGCGCCAGCCGGAGCGGGAGTTGGGGCAATGAGCAGTTCTTC. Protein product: CASRSGSWGNEQFF.

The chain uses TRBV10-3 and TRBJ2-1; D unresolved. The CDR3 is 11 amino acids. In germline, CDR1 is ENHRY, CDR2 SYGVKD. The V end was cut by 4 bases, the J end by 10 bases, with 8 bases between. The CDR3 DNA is TGTGCCATCAGTGGCGCCAGGGAGCAGTTCTTC. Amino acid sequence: CAISGAREQFF.

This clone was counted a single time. CDR3 residues: CASSPRLTSVPQYF. The CDR3 DNA follows: TGTGCCAGCAGCCCCCGTCTCACTAGCGTCCCGCAGTACTTC. The rearrangement links TRBV5-8 to TRBJ2-5, with 7 positions matching TRBD2. After removal of 4 bases from V and 11 bases from J, the junction contained 14 bases not matched to a gene. Germline V gives CDR1 SGHTS, CDR2 YDEGEE. CDR3 size: 14 residues.

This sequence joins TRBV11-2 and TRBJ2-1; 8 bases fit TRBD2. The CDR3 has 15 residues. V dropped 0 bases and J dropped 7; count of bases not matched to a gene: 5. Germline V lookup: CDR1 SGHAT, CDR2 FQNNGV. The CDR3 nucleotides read TGTGCCAGCAGCTTAGATACGGGAGGGCTAAATGAGCAGTTCTTC. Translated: CASSLDTGGLNEQFF.

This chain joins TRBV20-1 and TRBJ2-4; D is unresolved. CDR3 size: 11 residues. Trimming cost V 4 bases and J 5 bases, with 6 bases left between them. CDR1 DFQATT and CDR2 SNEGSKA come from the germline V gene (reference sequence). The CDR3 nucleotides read TGCAGTGCTATCCTTCAAAACATTCAGTACTTC. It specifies CSAILQNIQYF.

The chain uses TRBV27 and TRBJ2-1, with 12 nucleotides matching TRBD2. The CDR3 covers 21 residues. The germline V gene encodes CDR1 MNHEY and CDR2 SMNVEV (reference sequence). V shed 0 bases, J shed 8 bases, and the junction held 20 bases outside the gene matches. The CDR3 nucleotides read TGTGCCAGCAGTTTATCACTAGCGGGAGGATTTATCCGAGGTCTCGGCGATGAGCAGTTCTTC. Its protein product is CASSLSLAGGFIRGLGDEQFF.

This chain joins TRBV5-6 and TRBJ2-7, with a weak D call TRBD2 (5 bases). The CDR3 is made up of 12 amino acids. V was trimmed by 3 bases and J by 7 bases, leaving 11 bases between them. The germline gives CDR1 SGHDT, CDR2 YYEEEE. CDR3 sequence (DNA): TGTGCCAGCAGCTACCGACGGGGTGAGCAGTACTTC. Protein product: CASSYRRGEQYF.

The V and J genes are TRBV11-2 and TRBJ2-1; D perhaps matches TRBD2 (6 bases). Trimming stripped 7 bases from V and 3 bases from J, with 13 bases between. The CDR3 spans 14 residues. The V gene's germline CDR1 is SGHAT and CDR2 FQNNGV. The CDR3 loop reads CASTTSGGYNEQFF. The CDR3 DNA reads TGTGCCAGCACGACTAGTGGGGGCTACAATGAGCAGTTCTTC.

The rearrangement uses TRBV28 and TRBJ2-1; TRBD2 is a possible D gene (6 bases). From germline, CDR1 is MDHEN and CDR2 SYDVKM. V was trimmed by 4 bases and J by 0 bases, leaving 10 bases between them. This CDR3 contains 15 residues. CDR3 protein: CASSWEVSSYNEQFF. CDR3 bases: TGTGCCAGCAGTTGGGAGGTTAGCTCCTACAATGAGCAGTTCTTC. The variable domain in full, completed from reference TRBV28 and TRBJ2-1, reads DVKVTQSSRYLVKRTGEKVFLECVQDMDHENMFWYRQDPGLGLRLIYFSYDVKMKEKGDIPEGYSVSREKKERFSLILESASTNQTSMYLCASSWEVSSYNEQFFGPGTRLTVL.

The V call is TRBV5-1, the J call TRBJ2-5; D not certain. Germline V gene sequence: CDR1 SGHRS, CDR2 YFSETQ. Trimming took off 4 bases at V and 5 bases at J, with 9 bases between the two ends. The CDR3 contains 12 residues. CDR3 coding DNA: TGCGCCAGCAGCCCATACGGGGAGACCCAGTACTTC. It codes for CASSPYGETQYF.

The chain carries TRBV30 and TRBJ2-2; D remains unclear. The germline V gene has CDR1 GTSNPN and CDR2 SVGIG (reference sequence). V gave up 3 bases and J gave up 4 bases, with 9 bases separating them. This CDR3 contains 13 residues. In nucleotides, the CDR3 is TGTGCCTGGAGCGGTCGTTCCACCGGGGAGCTGTTTTTT. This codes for CAWSGRSTGELFF.